The rows below give T cell receptor beta chains drawn from one sample of a study of blood T cell repertoires in COVID-19. Profiled with immunoSEQ multiplex PCR; TCRdb holds only in-frame clones, not every one. The table has over 200,000 clones, roughly 88% seen once. The sequenced sample was PBMCs or T cells enriched from blood (not recorded which). Every receptor here comes from a woman in her 30s who had been exposed to COVID-19. The CDR3 runs from the conserved cysteine through the conserved F or W. A D gene is named only where the DNA matches it firmly. A row's size may be missing; if present it is once, few, many or a size class.

>TRBJ1-1|NA|TRBV28|NA|16
CASSLSPRGRWTEAFF
TGTGCCAGCAGTTTATCGCCCAGGGGTCGTTGGACTGAAGCTTTCTTT
>TRBJ2-7|NA|TRBV2|NA|13
CASSMVGGYEQYF
TGTGCCAGCTCGATGGTTGGAGGTTACGAGCAGTACTTC
>TRBJ2-1|TRBD2|TRBV28|NA|17
CASRLAGLRSSYNEQFF
TGTGCCAGCAGGCTAGCGGGCCTTAGGAGCTCCTACAATGAGCAGTTCTTC
>TRBJ2-2|NA|TRBV6-6|NA|14
CASSKRADTGELFF
TGTGCCAGCAGCAAGCGGGCGGACACCGGGGAGCTGTTTTTT
>TRBJ1-2|NA|TRBV28|NA|14
CASSLGRVPYGYTF
TGTGCCAGCAGTTTGGGCAGGGTACCCTATGGCTACACCTTC
>TRBJ1-1|NA|TRBV30|NA|12
CAWRDDRAEAFF
TGTGCCTGGAGAGATGACCGGGCTGAAGCTTTCTTT
>TRBJ2-5|NA|TRBV7-9|NA|16
CASSPGTFPGGETQYF
TGTGCCAGCAGCCCCGGGACTTTCCCGGGTGGGGAGACCCAGTACTTC
>TRBJ2-7|NA|TRBV30|once|12
CAWSPPRYEQYF
TGTGCCTGGAGTCCCCCCCGCTACGAGCAGTACTTC
>TRBJ1-6|NA|TRBV5-1|NA|16
CASSIVPVPGASPLHF
TGCGCCAGCTCAATCGTTCCTGTCCCAGGGGCTTCACCCCTCCACTTT
>TRBJ2-7|TRBD2|TRBV3-1/TRBV3-2|NA|16
CASSQGQRDYSYEQYF
TGTGCCAGCAGCCAAGGACAAAGGGACTACTCCTACGAGCAGTACTTC
>TRBJ1-4|NA|TRBV30|NA|15
CAWSEPGVGNEKLFF
TGTGCCTGGAGTGAACCCGGGGTCGGGAATGAAAAACTGTTTTTT
>TRBJ2-1|TRBD2|TRBV29-1|NA|15
CSAGGLAGPYNEQFF
TGCAGCGCAGGAGGACTAGCGGGACCATACAATGAGCAGTTCTTC
>TRBJ1-4|TRBD1|TRBV18|NA|14
CASSRDRYNEKLFF
TGTGCCAGCTCGCGGGACAGGTACAATGAAAAACTGTTTTTT
>TRBJ2-2|NA|TRBV7-3|NA|15
CASSLTRQGTGELFF
TGTGCCAGCAGCTTAACGAGGCAGGGCACCGGGGAGCTGTTTTTT
>TRBJ1-2|TRBD1|TRBV4-1|NA|17
CASSPAGTTGTAEGYTF
TGCGCCAGCAGCCCCGCGGGGACAACCGGGACAGCGGAGGGCTACACCTTC
>TRBJ2-3|NA|TRBV2|NA|14
CASSVAGGTDTQYF
TGTGCCAGCAGTGTTGCGGGCGGCACAGATACGCAGTATTTT
>TRBJ1-1|NA|TRBV7-8|NA|15
CASSSLQRILAEAFF
TGTGCCAGCAGTTCGTTACAGAGAATATTGGCTGAAGCTTTCTTT
>TRBJ2-7|NA|TRBV6-5|NA|15
CASSRLGGGSFEQYF
TGTGCCAGCAGCCGCCTCGGTGGAGGGTCTTTCGAGCAGTACTTC
>TRBJ2-5|NA|TRBV5-4|NA|16
CASSLSPQGWGETQYF
TGTGCCAGCAGCTTGAGCCCACAGGGTTGGGGGGAGACCCAGTACTTC
>TRBJ2-7|TRBD2|TRBV10-3|NA|15
CAISETSGWVGEQYF
TGTGCCATCAGTGAGACTAGCGGTTGGGTCGGCGAGCAGTACTTC
>TRBJ2-3|NA|TRBV19|few|14
CASSINPITDTQYF
TGTGCCAGTAGTATCAACCCTATCACAGATACGCAGTATTTT
>TRBJ2-2|TRBD1|TRBV3-1/TRBV3-2|NA|16
CASSQRTGANTGELFF
TGTGCCAGCAGCCAGAGGACAGGGGCGAACACCGGGGAGCTGTTTTTT
>TRBJ2-7|TRBD1|TRBV19|NA|14
CASSRGTVSYEQYF
TGTGCCAGTAGTAGGGGGACAGTTTCCTACGAGCAGTACTTC
>TRBJ1-2|NA|TRBV25-1|NA|15
CASSERGVGNYGYTF
TGTGCCAGCAGTGAGCGGGGGGTCGGTAACTATGGCTACACCTTC
>TRBJ2-7|NA|TRBV2|NA|12
CASKYRAYEQYF
TGTGCCAGCAAGTACAGAGCCTACGAGCAGTACTTC
>TRBJ2-7|TRBD1|TRBV29-1|NA|13
CSVERGRGSEQYF
TGCAGCGTTGAAAGGGGGCGCGGGTCCGAGCAGTACTTC
>TRBJ2-3|TRBD2|TRBV19|few|15
CASRKRESGTDTQYF
TGTGCCAGTAGGAAGCGGGAGTCTGGCACAGATACGCAGTATTTT
>TRBJ2-2|TRBD1|TRBV2|NA|15
CASRPDRAPTGELFF
TGTGCCAGCAGGCCGGACAGGGCGCCCACCGGGGAGCTGTTTTTT
>TRBJ1-2|TRBD1|TRBV5-6|NA|15
CASSLTGQDLYGYTF
TGTGCCAGCAGCTTGACGGGACAGGATTTATATGGCTACACCTTC
>TRBJ2-5|NA|TRBV9|NA|15
CASSVKQGLYETQYF
TGTGCCAGCAGCGTAAAGCAGGGACTTTACGAGACCCAGTACTTC
>TRBJ2-3|TRBD1|TRBV11-2|NA|15
CASSLEGAGTDTQYF
TGTGCCAGCAGCCTAGAGGGGGCAGGCACAGATACGCAGTATTTT
>TRBJ2-1|NA|TRBV7-3|NA|15
CASSLGGLIYNEQFF
TGTGCCAGCAGCTTAGGGGGGTTGATCTACAATGAGCAGTTCTTC
>TRBJ2-3|TRBD2|TRBV10-1|NA|16
CASSPGLAIPTDTQYF
TGCGCCAGCAGTCCGGGACTAGCCATACCCACAGATACGCAGTATTTT
>TRBJ2-1|TRBD1|TRBV7-9|NA|17
CASSYLRTGSSYNEQFF
TGTGCCAGCAGCTACCTAAGGACAGGTAGCTCCTACAATGAGCAGTTCTTC
>TRBJ1-1|NA|TRBV7-9|once|12
CASSFRGSEAFF
TGTGCCAGCAGCTTTCGGGGGTCGGAAGCTTTCTTT
>TRBJ2-3|TRBD2|TRBV19|NA|20
CASSIDLRLAGGSSTDTQYF
TGTGCCAGTAGTATAGATCTGCGACTAGCGGGAGGATCGAGCACAGATACGCAGTATTTT
>TRBJ2-7|TRBD2|TRBV5-1|NA|18
CASSTNPLRLAEKREQYF
TGCGCCAGCAGCACCAACCCCCTTCGGCTAGCGGAGAAAAGGGAGCAGTACTTC
>TRBJ2-7|NA|TRBV28|NA|17
CASSDDPFRLLSYEQYF
TGTGCCAGCAGTGACGATCCTTTCCGACTCCTCTCCTACGAGCAGTACTTC
>TRBJ1-2|TRBD1|TRBV12-5|few|13
CASGGQNFYGYTF
TGTGCTAGTGGGGGACAGAACTTCTATGGCTACACCTTC
>TRBJ1-5|TRBD1|TRBV3-1/TRBV3-2|NA|14
CASSPGQDNQPQHF
TGTGCCAGCAGCCCCGGACAGGACAATCAGCCCCAGCATTTT
>TRBJ2-7|TRBD2|TRBV5-1|NA|15
CASSLEPSGGYEQYF
TGCGCCAGCAGCTTGGAGCCTAGCGGGGGGTACGAGCAGTACTTC
>TRBJ2-7|NA|TRBV19|NA|13
CATGRDSSYEQYF
TGTGCCACAGGCCGGGACTCCTCCTACGAGCAGTACTTC
>TRBJ2-2|NA|TRBV4-1|NA|14
CASSQGQGVGELFF
TGCGCCAGCAGCCAAGGCCAGGGTGTGGGGGAGCTGTTTTTT
>TRBJ1-2|TRBD1|TRBV14|NA|17
CASSQGTGLIGFDGYTF
TGTGCCAGCAGCCAAGGGACAGGGCTTATAGGGTTCGATGGCTACACCTTC
>TRBJ2-3|TRBD2|TRBV5-1|NA|15
CASSSGLAGADTQYF
TGCGCCAGCAGCTCCGGACTAGCGGGCGCAGATACGCAGTATTTT
>TRBJ2-2|TRBD1|TRBV7-9|few|15
CASSFRDRLFGELFF
TGTGCCAGCAGTTTCCGGGACAGACTGTTCGGGGAGCTGTTTTTT
>TRBJ1-6|TRBD1|TRBV9|NA|15
CASSVAGTDNSPLHF
TGTGCCAGCAGCGTAGCCGGGACAGACAATTCACCCCTCCACTTT
>TRBJ1-6|TRBD1|TRBV19|NA|15
CASSARQGGHSPLHF
TGTGCCAGTAGTGCGAGACAGGGTGGGCATTCACCCCTCCACTTT
>TRBJ2-1|NA|TRBV28|NA|14
CASSSSVYYNEQFF
TGTGCCAGCAGTTCGTCGGTCTATTACAATGAGCAGTTCTTC
>TRBJ2-5|TRBD2|TRBV27|NA|16
CASSLVPAGAKETQYF
TGTGCCAGCAGTTTAGTTCCAGCGGGGGCCAAAGAGACCCAGTACTTC
>TRBJ2-5|NA|TRBV5-4|NA|11
CASSFGQTQYF
TGTGCCAGCAGCTTCGGTCAGACCCAGTACTTC
>TRBJ2-2|NA|TRBV6-5|NA|14
CASKRGANTGELFF
TGTGCCAGCAAAAGGGGCGCGAACACCGGGGAGCTGTTTTTT
>TRBJ2-2|TRBD1|TRBV25-1|NA|15
CASSATGVKTGELFF
TGTGCCAGCAGTGCTACAGGGGTTAAAACCGGGGAGCTGTTTTTT
>TRBJ2-1|NA|TRBV5-1|many|16
CASSLAQGRGYNEQFF
TGCGCCAGCAGCTTGGCTCAGGGAAGGGGCTACAATGAGCAGTTCTTC
>TRBJ2-2|TRBD2|TRBV11-3|NA|15
CASSQGLPNTGELFF
TGTGCCAGCAGCCAGGGACTACCTAACACCGGGGAGCTGTTTTTT
>TRBJ1-5|TRBD1|TRBV28|NA|16
CASSIRQGAGNQPQHF
TGTGCCAGCAGCATCAGGCAGGGGGCAGGGAATCAGCCCCAGCATTTT